The 15 T cell receptor beta chains below were found in one sample sequenced in a study of blood T cell repertoires in COVID-19. Libraries were prepared by immunoSEQ multiplex PCR; TCRdb keeps only in-frame clonotypes and omits some of them. The sample lists about 140,000 clones; about 82% were seen once. Sequencing used peripheral blood. The source is a woman over 75 with active or convalescent COVID-19.

The V gene is TRBV19, the J gene TRBJ2-6; the D gene is possibly TRBD1 (5 bases). V was trimmed by 8 bases and J by 1 base, leaving 30 bases between them. Germline assignment: CDR1 LNHDA and CDR2 SQIVND (reference sequence). CDR3 size: 21 residues. CDR3 sequence: CASCSEPGRVAPGSGANVLTF. The CDR3 DNA reads TGTGCCAGTTGCTCTGAGCCGGGCAGGGTTGCCCCTGGTTCTGGGGCCAACGTCCTGACTTTC. Based on the CDR3 plus reference TRBV19 and TRBJ2-6, the full variable domain is DGGITQSPKYLFRKEGQNVTLSCEQNLNHDAMYWYRQDPGQGLRLIYYSQIVNDFQKGDIAEGYSVSREKKESFPLTVTSAQKNPTAFYLCASCSEPGRVAPGSGANVLTFGAGSRLTVL.

This chain uses TRBV2 with TRBJ2-5; 9 bases align to TRBD2. Germline V gives CDR1 SNHLY, CDR2 FYNNEI. The CDR3 consists of 14 residues. The V gene end was trimmed by 3 bases and the J gene end by 9 bases; junction bases not matched to a gene: 8. This CDR3 reads CASSEVGGGAAQYF. DNA for the CDR3: TGTGCCAGCAGTGAGGTTGGCGGGGGGGCAGCCCAGTACTTC.

V gene TRBV11-1 combines with J gene TRBJ1-1, with 8 bases aligning to TRBD1. The CDR3 runs to 15 residues. Trimming at V came to 5 bases and at J to 1 base, leaving 6 bases not matched to a gene. CDR1 and CDR2 from the germline V gene are SGHAT and FQDESV (reference sequence). CDR3 protein: CASSPPGTGNTEAFF. DNA of the CDR3: TGTGCCAGCAGCCCCCCCGGGACAGGGAACACTGAAGCTTTCTTT.

The chain employs TRBV9 and TRBJ2-1, with 12 bases that match TRBD2. The CDR3 is made up of 13 amino acids. Germline V gene lookup returns CDR1 SGDLS and CDR2 YYNGEE. V lost 5 bases, J lost 13 bases, and 7 bases stayed unmatched. CDR3: CASSLRLAGEQFF. The CDR3 nucleotides read TGTGCCAGCAGTTTAAGACTAGCGGGGGAACAGTTCTTC. The complete variable domain, with remaining parts taken from reference TRBV9 and TRBJ2-1, reads DSGVTQTPKHLITATGQRVTLRCSPRSGDLSVYWYQQSLDQGLQFLIQYYNGEERAKGNILERFSAQQFPDLHSELNLSSLELGDSALYFCASSLRLAGEQFFGPGTRLTVL.

V is TRBV23-1 and J is TRBJ1-5; 7 bases line up with TRBD1. TRBV23-1 is flagged as an ORF with uncertain function. This CDR3 is built from 24 residues. V trimming: 4 bases; J trimming: 0 bases; junction bases outside the gene matches: 30. The CDR3 here is CASSRITKRDSKMGRPYSNQPQHF. The CDR3 DNA follows: TGCGCCAGCAGTCGAATTACGAAACGGGACAGTAAGATGGGTAGGCCATATAGCAATCAGCCCCAGCATTTT.

CDR3 sequence (DNA): TGTGCCAGCAGCTTATGGATAGCGGGGGGGCTCGGTACGCAGTATTTT. Translated, it gives CASSLWIAGGLGTQYF. The rearrangement links TRBV5-8 to TRBJ2-3; 11 nucleotides align to TRBD2. The CDR3 has 16 amino acids. V gave up 2 bases and J gave up 8 bases; unmatched junction bases: 10. Germline V gene data show CDR1 as SGHTS and CDR2 as YDEGEE. Using reference TRBV5-8 and TRBJ2-3 for the parts outside the CDR3, the full variable domain is EAGVTQSPTHLIKTRGQQATLRCSPISGHTSVYWYQQALGLGLQFLLWYDEGEERNRGNFPPRFSGRQFPNYSSELNVNALELEDSALYLCASSLWIAGGLGTQYFGPGTRLTVL.

The V call is TRBV5-1, the J call TRBJ1-2, with 9 positions matching TRBD1. Germline values: CDR1 SGHRS, CDR2 YFSETQ. The CDR3 runs 14 residues. The V and J ends lost 5 bases and 2 bases, in that order; junction bases with no gene match: 4. CDR3 protein: CASSSGTGNYGYTF. Written as DNA, the CDR3 is TGCGCCAGCAGTTCCGGGACAGGGAACTATGGCTACACCTTC. The variable domain in full, with the rest retrieved from reference TRBV5-1 and TRBJ1-2, is KAGVTQTPRYLIKTRGQQVTLSCSPISGHRSVSWYQQTPGQGLQFLFEYFSETQRNKGNFPGRFSGRQFSNSRSEMNVSTLELGDSALYLCASSSGTGNYGYTFGSGTRLTVV.

V is TRBV11-2 and J is TRBJ2-5, with 11 bases that match TRBD2. CDR1 is SGHAT and CDR2 is FQNNGV in the germline V gene. J gave up 4 bases and V 5 bases, and 6 bases lay outside the gene matches. This CDR3 is built from 15 residues. CDR3 nucleotide sequence: TGTGCCAGCAGCCCTACTAGCGGGGGAATAGAGACCCAGTACTTC. It encodes CASSPTSGGIETQYF.

A few counts support this clone. The J gene is TRBJ2-5, the V gene TRBV5-1, with 8 positions matching TRBD2. Germline loops: CDR1 SGHRS, CDR2 YFSETQ. The CDR3 totals 16 residues. Unmatched junction bases numbered 12, after V lost 3 bases and J lost 5 bases. The CDR3 nucleotides are TGCGCCAGCAGCTCCATGGGCCGGGGGGGCGAGGAGACCCAGTACTTC. Protein: CASSSMGRGGEETQYF.

The rearrangement uses TRBV7-3 and TRBJ2-3, with 12 bases that match TRBD2. This CDR3 is 16 amino acids long. Germline values: CDR1 SGHTA, CDR2 FQGTGA. V was clipped by 4 bases and J by 3 bases; unmatched bases: 5. The CDR3 region has the DNA TGTGCCAGCAGCTGGGCTAGCGGGGGGGCTACAGATACGCAGTATTTT. The encoded protein is CASSWASGGATDTQYF.

The rearrangement uses TRBV5-1 and TRBJ1-1; a possible D gene is TRBD1 (5 bases). V was clipped by 5 bases and J by 0 bases, with 11 bases between them. The CDR3 loop spans 14 amino acids. CDR1 and CDR2 (germline): SGHRS, YFSETQ. CDR3 residues: CASSLGTLNTEAFF. The CDR3 DNA follows: TGCGCCAGCAGTCTCGGGACTTTGAACACTGAAGCTTTCTTT.

The rearrangement links TRBV28 to TRBJ1-2, with TRBD1 matching 11 bases. This CDR3 has 16 amino acids. Trimming removed 10 bases from V and 8 bases from J; junction bases left unmatched: 18. Germline loops: CDR1 MDHEN, CDR2 SYDVKM. CDR3 amino acids: CAIRTGGSRVLGGYTF. DNA for the CDR3: TGTGCCATCAGGACAGGGGGCAGTCGGGTTCTCGGAGGCTACACCTTC.

The chain links TRBV7-2 to TRBJ2-5, with TRBD2 as a possible D gene (6 bases). Trimming left V 1 base short and J 3 bases short, with 9 bases between. This CDR3 contains 14 residues. Germline V CDR1 and CDR2: SGHTA, FQGNSA. In nucleotides, the CDR3 is TGTGCCAGCAGCTTAGTTAGCGGAAAAGAGACCCAGTACTTC. Protein product: CASSLVSGKETQYF.

This clone was observed once. The CDR3 bases are TGTGCCAGCAGCGTAGTTGCGGGGAGTTACGGTGAAGCTTTCTTT. Translated, it gives CASSVVAGSYGEAFF. The chain is built from TRBV9 and TRBJ1-1; no clear D gene. The CDR3 is 15 amino acids. The V end was cut by 0 bases, the J end by 7 bases, with 16 bases between. Germline lookup yields CDR1 SGDLS and CDR2 YYNGEE. The full variable domain, in which reference TRBV9 and TRBJ1-1 provide the parts outside the CDR3, is DSGVTQTPKHLITATGQRVTLRCSPRSGDLSVYWYQQSLDQGLQFLIQYYNGEERAKGNILERFSAQQFPDLHSELNLSSLELGDSALYFCASSVVAGSYGEAFFGQGTRLTVV.

CDR3 DNA: TGTGCCAGTAGTATAGAGAGGGGGAGTGAAGCTTTCTTT. It translates to CASSIERGSEAFF. The chain recombines TRBV19 with TRBJ1-1; maybe TRBD1 (6 bases). The V end was cut by 0 bases, the J end by 7 bases, with 9 bases between. From germline, CDR1 is LNHDA and CDR2 SQIVND (reference sequence). CDR3 length equals 13 residues.